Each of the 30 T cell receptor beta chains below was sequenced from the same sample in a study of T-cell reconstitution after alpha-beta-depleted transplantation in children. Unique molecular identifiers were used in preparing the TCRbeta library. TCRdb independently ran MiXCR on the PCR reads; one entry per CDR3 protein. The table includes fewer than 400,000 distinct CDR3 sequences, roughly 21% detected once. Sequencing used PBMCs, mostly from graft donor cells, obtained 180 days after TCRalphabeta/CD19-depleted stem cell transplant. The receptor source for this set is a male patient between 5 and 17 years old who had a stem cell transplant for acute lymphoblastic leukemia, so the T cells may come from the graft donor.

The CDR3 spells CSARDLLAGELSYNEQFF. The CDR3 bases are TGCAGTGCTAGAGATCTCCTAGCGGGAGAGCTCTCCTACAATGAGCAGTTCTTC. The gene calls are TRBV20-1 and TRBJ2-1; 10 nucleotides agree with TRBD2. CDR3 length: 18 residues. Per germline, CDR1 DFQATT and CDR2 SNEGSKA (reference sequence). V was pared by 0 bases and J by 0 bases, with 8 bases of the junction left unmatched.

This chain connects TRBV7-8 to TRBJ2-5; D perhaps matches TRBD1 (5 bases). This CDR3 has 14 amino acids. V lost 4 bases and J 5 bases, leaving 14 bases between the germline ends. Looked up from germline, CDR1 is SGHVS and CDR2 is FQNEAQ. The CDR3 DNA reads TGTGCCAGCAGCTCAGGGATAAATGAGGAGACCCAGTACTTC. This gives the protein CASSSGINEETQYF. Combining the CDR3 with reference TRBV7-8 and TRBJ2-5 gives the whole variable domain GAGVSQSPRYKVAKRGQDVALRCDPISGHVSLFWYQQALGQGPEFLTYFQNEAQLDKSGLPSDRFFAERPEGSVSTLKIQRTQQEDSAVYLCASSSGINEETQYFGPGTRLLVL.

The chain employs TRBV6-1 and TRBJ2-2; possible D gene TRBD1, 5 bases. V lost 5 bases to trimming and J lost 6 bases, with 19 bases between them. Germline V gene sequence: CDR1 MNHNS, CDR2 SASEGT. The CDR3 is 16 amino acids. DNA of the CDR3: TGTGCCAGCAGTCTCCTGTCAGGGTGGTTTGCCGGGGAGCTGTTTTTT. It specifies CASSLLSGWFAGELFF.

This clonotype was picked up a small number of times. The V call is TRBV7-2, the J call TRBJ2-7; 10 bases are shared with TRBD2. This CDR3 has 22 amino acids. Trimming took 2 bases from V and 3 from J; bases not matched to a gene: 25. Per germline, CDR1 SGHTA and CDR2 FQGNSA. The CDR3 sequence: CASSLSWHRGIPSGSLVYEQYF. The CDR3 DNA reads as TGTGCCAGCAGCTTATCTTGGCACAGGGGAATACCTAGCGGGAGCTTAGTCTACGAGCAGTACTTC.

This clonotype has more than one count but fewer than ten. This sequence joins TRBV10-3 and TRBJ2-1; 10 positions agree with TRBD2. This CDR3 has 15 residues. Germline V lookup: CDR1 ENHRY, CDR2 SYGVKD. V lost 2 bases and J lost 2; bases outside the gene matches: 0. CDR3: CAISELAGAYNEQFF. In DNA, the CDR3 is TGTGCCATCAGTGAGCTAGCGGGAGCCTACAATGAGCAGTTCTTC.

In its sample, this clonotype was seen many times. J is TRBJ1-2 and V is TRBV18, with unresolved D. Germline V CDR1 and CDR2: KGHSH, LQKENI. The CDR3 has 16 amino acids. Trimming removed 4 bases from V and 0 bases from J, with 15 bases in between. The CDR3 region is CASSLINGGTNYGYTF. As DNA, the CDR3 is TGTGCCAGCTCACTGATAAACGGTGGAACTAACTATGGCTACACCTTC.

CDR3 nucleotides: TGTGCCAGCAGCGTAAACGTCAGGACAGGGGAAGATGGTGGCTACACCTTC. Residues: CASSVNVRTGEDGGYTF. The chain links TRBV9 to TRBJ1-2; 9 bases map to TRBD1. Per the germline V gene, CDR1 is SGDLS and CDR2 is YYNGEE. This CDR3 has 17 residues. V shed 1 base, J shed 7 bases, and the junction held 14 bases outside the gene matches. Complete variable domain (other parts from reference TRBV9 and TRBJ1-2): DSGVTQTPKHLITATGQRVTLRCSPRSGDLSVYWYQQSLDQGLQFLIQYYNGEERAKGNILERFSAQQFPDLHSELNLSSLELGDSALYFCASSVNVRTGEDGGYTFGSGTRLTVV.

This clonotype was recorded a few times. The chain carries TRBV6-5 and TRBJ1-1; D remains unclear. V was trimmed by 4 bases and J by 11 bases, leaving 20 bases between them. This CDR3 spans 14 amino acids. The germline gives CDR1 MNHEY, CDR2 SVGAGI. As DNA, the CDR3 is TGTGCCAGCAGTTTCTCTGAACGTCGCTCAAGGGCTTTCTTT. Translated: CASSFSERRSRAFF.

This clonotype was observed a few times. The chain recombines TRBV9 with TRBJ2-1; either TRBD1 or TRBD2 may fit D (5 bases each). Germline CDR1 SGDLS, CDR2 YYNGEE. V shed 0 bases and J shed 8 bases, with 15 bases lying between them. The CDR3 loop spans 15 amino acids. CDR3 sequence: CASSVATGLGDEQFF. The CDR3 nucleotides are TGTGCCAGCAGCGTAGCTACAGGACTCGGTGATGAGCAGTTCTTC.

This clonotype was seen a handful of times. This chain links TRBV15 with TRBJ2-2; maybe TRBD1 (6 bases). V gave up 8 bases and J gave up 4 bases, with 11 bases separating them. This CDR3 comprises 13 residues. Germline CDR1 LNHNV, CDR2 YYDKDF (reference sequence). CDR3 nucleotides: TGTGCCACCCAGGGGACCGCCACCGGGGAGCTGTTTTTT. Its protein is CATQGTATGELFF.

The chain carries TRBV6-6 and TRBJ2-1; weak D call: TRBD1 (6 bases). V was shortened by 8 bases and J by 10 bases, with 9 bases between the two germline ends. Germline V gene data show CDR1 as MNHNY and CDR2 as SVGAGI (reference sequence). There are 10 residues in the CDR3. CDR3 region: CASYGTEQFF. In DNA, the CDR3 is TGTGCCAGCTACGGGACAGAGCAGTTCTTC.

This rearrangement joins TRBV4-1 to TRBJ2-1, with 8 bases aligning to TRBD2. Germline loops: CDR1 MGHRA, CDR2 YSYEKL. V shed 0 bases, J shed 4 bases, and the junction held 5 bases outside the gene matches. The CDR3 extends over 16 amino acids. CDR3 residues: CASSQDRAGVYNEQFF. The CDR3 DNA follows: TGCGCCAGCAGCCAAGATCGAGCGGGGGTGTACAATGAGCAGTTCTTC.

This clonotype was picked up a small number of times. The CDR3 loop reads CASSLNNFRETQYF. CDR3 DNA sequence: TGTGCCAGCAGCTTAAATAATTTTCGGGAGACCCAGTACTTC. The V and J genes are TRBV11-2 and TRBJ2-5; D unresolved. Germline V lookup: CDR1 SGHAT, CDR2 FQNNGV. V lost 2 bases, J lost 5 bases, and 12 bases lay in between. This CDR3 has 14 residues.

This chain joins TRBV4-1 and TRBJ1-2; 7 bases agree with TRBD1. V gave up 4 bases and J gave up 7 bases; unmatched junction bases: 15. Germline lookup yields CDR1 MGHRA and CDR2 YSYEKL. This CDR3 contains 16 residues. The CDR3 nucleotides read TGCGCCAGCAGCCGTCGAGGGGGCCCTTACGTTGGTGGCTACACCTTC. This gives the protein CASSRRGGPYVGGYTF.

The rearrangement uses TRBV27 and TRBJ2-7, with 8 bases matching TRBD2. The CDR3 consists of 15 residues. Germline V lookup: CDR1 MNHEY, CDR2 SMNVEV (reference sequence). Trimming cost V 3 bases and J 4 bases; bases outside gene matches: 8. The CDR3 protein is CASSFRTSRAYEQYF. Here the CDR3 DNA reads TGTGCCAGCAGTTTCCGGACTAGCCGAGCTTACGAGCAGTACTTC.

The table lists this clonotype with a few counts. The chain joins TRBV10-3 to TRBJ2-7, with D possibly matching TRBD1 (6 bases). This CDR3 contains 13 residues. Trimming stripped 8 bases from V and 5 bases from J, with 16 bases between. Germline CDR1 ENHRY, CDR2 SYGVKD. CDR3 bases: TGTGCCATCGGCAACAGGGCATTCGACGAGCAGTACTTC. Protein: CAIGNRAFDEQYF.

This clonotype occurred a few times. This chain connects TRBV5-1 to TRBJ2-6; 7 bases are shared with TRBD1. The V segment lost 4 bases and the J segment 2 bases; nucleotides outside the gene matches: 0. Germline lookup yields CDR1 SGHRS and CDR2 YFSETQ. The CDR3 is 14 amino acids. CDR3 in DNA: TGCGCCAGCAGCACAGGGGCTGGGGCCAACGTCCTGACTTTC. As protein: CASSTGAGANVLTF.

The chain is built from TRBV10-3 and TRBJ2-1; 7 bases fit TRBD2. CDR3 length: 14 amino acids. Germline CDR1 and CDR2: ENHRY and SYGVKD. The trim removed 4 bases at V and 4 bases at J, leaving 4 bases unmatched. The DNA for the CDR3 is TGTGCCATCAGTGGTCCTAGCGGTTACAATGAGCAGTTCTTC. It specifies CAISGPSGYNEQFF.

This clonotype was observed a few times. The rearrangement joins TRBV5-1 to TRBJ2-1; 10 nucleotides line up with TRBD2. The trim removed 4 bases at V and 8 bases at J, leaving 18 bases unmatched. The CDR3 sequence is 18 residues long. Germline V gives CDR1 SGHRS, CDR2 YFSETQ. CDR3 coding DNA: TGCGCCAGCAGCATGGGGTTGGCTAGCGGGAGAGGTCGACATGAGCAGTTCTTC. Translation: CASSMGLASGRGRHEQFF.

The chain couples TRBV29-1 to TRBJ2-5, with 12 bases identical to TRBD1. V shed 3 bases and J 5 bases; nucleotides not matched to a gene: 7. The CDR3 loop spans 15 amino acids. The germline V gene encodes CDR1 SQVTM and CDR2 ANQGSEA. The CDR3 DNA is TGCAGCGTTGACAGGGGACAGGGGGCCTGGGAGACCCAGTACTTC. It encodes CSVDRGQGAWETQYF.

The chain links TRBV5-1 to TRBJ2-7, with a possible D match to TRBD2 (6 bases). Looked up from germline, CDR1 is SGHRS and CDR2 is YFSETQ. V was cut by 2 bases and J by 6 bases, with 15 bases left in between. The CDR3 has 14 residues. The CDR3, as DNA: TGCGCCAGCAGCTTAGGAGGGCTTCTTACCGAGCAGTACTTC. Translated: CASSLGGLLTEQYF.

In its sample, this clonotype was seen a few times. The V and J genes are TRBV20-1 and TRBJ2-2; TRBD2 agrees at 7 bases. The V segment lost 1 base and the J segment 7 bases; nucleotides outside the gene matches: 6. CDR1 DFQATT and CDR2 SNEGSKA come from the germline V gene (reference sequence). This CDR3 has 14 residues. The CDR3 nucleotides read TGCAGTGCTAGAGCCTGGACTAGTCTCGGGGAGCTGTTTTTT. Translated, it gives CSARAWTSLGELFF.

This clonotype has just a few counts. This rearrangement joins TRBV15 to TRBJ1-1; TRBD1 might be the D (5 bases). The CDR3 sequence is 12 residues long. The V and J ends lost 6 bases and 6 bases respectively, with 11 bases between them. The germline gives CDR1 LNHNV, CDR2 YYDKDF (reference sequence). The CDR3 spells CATRGRVAEAFF. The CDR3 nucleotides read TGTGCCACCAGGGGCAGGGTGGCTGAAGCTTTCTTT.

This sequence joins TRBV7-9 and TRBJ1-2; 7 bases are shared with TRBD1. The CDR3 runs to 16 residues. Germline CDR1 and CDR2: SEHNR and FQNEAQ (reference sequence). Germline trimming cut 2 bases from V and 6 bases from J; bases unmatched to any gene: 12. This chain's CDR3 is CASSLFGTETFDGYTF. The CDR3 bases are TGTGCCAGCAGCTTATTCGGGACAGAGACGTTCGATGGCTACACCTTC.

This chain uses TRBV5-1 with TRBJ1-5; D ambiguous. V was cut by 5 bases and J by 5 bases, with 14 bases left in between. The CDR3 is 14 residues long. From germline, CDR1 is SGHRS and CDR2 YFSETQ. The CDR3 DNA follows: TGCGCCAGCAGTAGGAGCCCGACGGATCAGCCCCAGCATTTT. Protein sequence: CASSRSPTDQPQHF.

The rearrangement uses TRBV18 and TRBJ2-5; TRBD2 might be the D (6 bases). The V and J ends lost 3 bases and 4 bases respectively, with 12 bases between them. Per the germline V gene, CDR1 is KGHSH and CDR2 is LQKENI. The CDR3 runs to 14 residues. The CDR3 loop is CASSPLTRGETQYF. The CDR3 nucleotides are TGTGCCAGCTCACCGTTGACTAGAGGAGAGACCCAGTACTTC. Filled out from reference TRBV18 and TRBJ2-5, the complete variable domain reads NAGVMQNPRHLVRRRGQEARLRCSPMKGHSHVYWYRQLPEEGLKFMVYLQKENIIDESGMPKERFSAEFPKEGPSILRIQQVVRGDSAAYFCASSPLTRGETQYFGPGTRLLVL.

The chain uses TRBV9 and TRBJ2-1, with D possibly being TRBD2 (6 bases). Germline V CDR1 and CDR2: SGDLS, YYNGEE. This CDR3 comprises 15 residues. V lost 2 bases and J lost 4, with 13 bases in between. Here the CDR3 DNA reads TGTGCCAGCAGCGTGCGACTAGTGGGGTACAATGAGCAGTTCTTC. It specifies CASSVRLVGYNEQFF.

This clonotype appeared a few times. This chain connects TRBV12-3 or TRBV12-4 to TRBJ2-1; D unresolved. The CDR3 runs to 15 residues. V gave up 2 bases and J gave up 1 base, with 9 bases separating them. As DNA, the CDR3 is TGTGCCAGCAGTTTATCGGCTGCATCCTACAATGAGCAGTTCTTC. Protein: CASSLSAASYNEQFF.

CDR3 loop: CASSPDREQYF. In nucleotides, the CDR3 is TGTGCCAGCAGCCCGGACCGCGAGCAGTACTTC. V is TRBV7-2 and J is TRBJ2-7, with no clear D. CDR1 and CDR2 (germline): SGHTA, FQGNSA. V lost 5 bases, J lost 6 bases, and 8 bases lay in between. This CDR3 is built from 11 residues. The full variable domain, with the rest looked up from reference TRBV7-2 and TRBJ2-7, is GAGVSQSPSNKVTEKGKDVELRCDPISGHTALYWYRQSLGQGLEFLIYFQGNSAPDKSGLPSDRFSAERTGGSVSTLTIQRTQQEDSAVYLCASSPDREQYFGPGTRLTVT.

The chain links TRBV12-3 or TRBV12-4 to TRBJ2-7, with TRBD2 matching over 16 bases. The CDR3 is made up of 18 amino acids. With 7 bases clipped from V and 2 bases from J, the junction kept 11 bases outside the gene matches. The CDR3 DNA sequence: TGTGCCAGCACCTGGGGACTAGCGGGAGGGATCGGGGCCTACGAGCAGTACTTC. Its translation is CASTWGLAGGIGAYEQYF.